This TCR beta chain comes out of a study of Graves' ophthalmopathy and Graves' hyperthyroidism (dated by TCRdb to about 2018). At the level of the whole study: Peripheral blood was collected at initial diagnosis, before any treatment. The study used TCR beta repertoire signatures to distinguish Graves' ophthalmopathy from Graves' hyperthyroidism and to predict progression to ophthalmopathy. In total, 135 blood samples were TCR-sequenced: 40 to 45 ophthalmopathy, 80 or so hyperthyroidism and some 17 hyperthyroidism-to-ophthalmopathy patients. To explore V-J signatures distinguishing ophthalmopathy from hyperthyroidism, a discovery set of under 110 patients (about 41 ophthalmopathy, around 55 stable hyperthyroidism) was enrolled. An independent validation cohort was composed of some 18 hyperthyroidism patients and around 16 patients who later progressed from hyperthyroidism to ophthalmopathy. T-cell repertoires of thyroid tissue and blood were compared in more than five hyperthyroidism patients. After sampling, hyperthyroidism patients received methimazole starting at 30 mg daily, and ophthalmopathy patients received high-dose intravenous methylprednisolone. For training and testing, the 95 to 100 patients in the discovery cohort were randomly divided in a 7:3 ratio. Findings and caveats that apply to the study as a whole: No statistical method was used to set the sample size in advance, and the investigators knew which group each participant was assigned to. In cross-validation, the 13-signature model distinguished ophthalmopathy from stable hyperthyroidism with 85% to 90% sensitivity and just under 84% specificity, and in the test set the corresponding values were approximately 80% and 68%. In validation, the model predicted ophthalmopathy progression with 70.59% sensitivity and around 72% specificity; some 13 predicted patients were CT-confirmed with GO in a median of approximately 6.5 months. Most expanded thyroid clonotypes with a frequency above 0.001 also appeared in blood, which suggests that blood repertoires may reflect the immune response in the thyroid.

Patients with ophthalmopathy had moderately to severely active disease, with a Clinical Activity Score of 3 or more, a NOSPECS grade of 4 or more, and a disease duration of less than 3 months. Patients were excluded if they had other autoimmune diseases, uncontrolled infections, pregnancy or lactation. Diagnosis was based on clinical symptoms, serum thyroxine, TRAb, thyroid ultrasound and orbital computed tomography. PBMCs were isolated from about 9.1 ml of fresh peripheral blood by Ficoll-Paque density gradient centrifugation. Total RNA was extracted using Trizol reagent, and RNA quality was checked on an Agilent 2100 Bioanalyzer. This clonotype was recorded at least ten times. What antigen it recognizes has not been identified. Base-call qualities are not available, and no considerably larger clone is one nucleotide away. The CDR3 measures 13 amino acids from cysteine to phenylalanine. Only CDR3 DNA is held: 39 bases, read in frame from base 1. The germline V gene encodes CDR1 SGDLS and CDR2 YYNGEE. Between the V and J ends, shortened by 3 bases and 0 bases respectively, the junction contains 7 bases.

TCR beta CDR3 regions were amplified from RNA transcripts for repertoire sequencing. HTBI primers and the Qiagen OneStep RT-PCR kit were used in a first-round RT-PCR, which was followed by a second-round multiplex PCR, size selection and purification. The libraries underwent paired-end sequencing with 100 bp reads on an Illumina HiSeq2000. Concerning the study's data processing: SOAPnuke was used for read processing, and reads with adapters, uncalled bases, a mean Phred below 15, or no exact constant-primer or identifier match were discarded. COPE v1.2.5 was used to merge high-quality paired reads. Unique nucleotide sequences were defined as clonotypes and aligned to IMGT TRB V, D and J references using MiTCR v1.1. Analysis was restricted to V-J combinations with a frequency above 0.0001, which covered roughly 99% of repertoires. For each V-J combination, a TCR clonal expansion and chaos score was defined as F50 clonal expansion divided by the chaos observed in the TCRdist matrix. Welch's t-statistics and random forest were used to narrow the features down to approximately twelve V-J combinations, which were then fed into a naive Bayes classifier. Thyroid-blood repertoire similarity was quantified with the Morisita-Horn index. TCRdb handled the public reads itself, with Q25 trimming in fastp and clone calling in MiXCR, and kept productive beta chains. Identical CDR3 proteins give one entry, which carries the most common genes and DNA. The V and J calls reflect TCRdb's pipeline rather than the authors' work. The sample records about 210,000 distinct CDR3 sequences, under 30% of which are singletons. 8.5% to 9.5% of the sample goes to the ten largest clones.

The chain links TRBV9 with TRBJ2-7; confidence is insufficient to name the D gene. The material sequenced was peripheral blood. This receptor was taken from a man aged 45-60 years with Graves' ophthalmopathy. Donor details come from another sample of the same person, matched by shared clones. CDR3 reads: CASSGAHSYEQYF. At the DNA level, the sequence is TGTGCCAGCAGCGGGGCCCACTCCTACGAGCAGTACTTC.